This TCR beta chain was documented in a study of PD-1 blockade in classical Hodgkin lymphoma. A remark on this clone: Antigen: not known.

With no exception, relapse followed autologous stem cell transplantation in all patients, and brentuximab vedotin exposure varied. Purified CD4+ T cells were obtained from thawed PBMCs through magnetic negative selection. The V end was cut by 1 base, the J end by 0 bases, with 13 bases between. This CDR3 region has 18 residues. Germline CDR1 MNHEY, CDR2 SMNVEV (reference sequence). Overall study findings and caveats: By C4D1 there was a significant rise in CD4+ TCR diversity but not in CD8+ TCR diversity.

Generated by immunoSEQ multiplex PCR, the TCRdb table keeps only in-frame clones and is missing some. In the table there are roughly 9,100 clones, about 79% of which are singletons. The TCR sequence derives from a human donor with classical Hodgkin lymphoma. The chain joins TRBV27 to TRBJ2-6, with D perhaps given as TRBD1 or TRBD2 (5 bases each). Sequenced material: CD4+ T cells from blood, taken at baseline. Here the CDR3 reads CASSLFGDHNSGANVLTF. For the CDR3, the DNA is TGTGCCAGCAGTTTATTCGGGGACCATAACTCTGGGGCCAACGTCCTGACTTTC. Based on the CDR3 plus reference TRBV27 and TRBJ2-6, the full variable domain is EAQVTQNPRYLITVTGKKLTVTCSQNMNHEYMSWYRQDPGLGLRQIYYSMNVEVTDKGDVPEGYKVSRKEKRNFPLILESPSPNQTSLYFCASSLFGDHNSGANVLTFGAGSRLTVL.